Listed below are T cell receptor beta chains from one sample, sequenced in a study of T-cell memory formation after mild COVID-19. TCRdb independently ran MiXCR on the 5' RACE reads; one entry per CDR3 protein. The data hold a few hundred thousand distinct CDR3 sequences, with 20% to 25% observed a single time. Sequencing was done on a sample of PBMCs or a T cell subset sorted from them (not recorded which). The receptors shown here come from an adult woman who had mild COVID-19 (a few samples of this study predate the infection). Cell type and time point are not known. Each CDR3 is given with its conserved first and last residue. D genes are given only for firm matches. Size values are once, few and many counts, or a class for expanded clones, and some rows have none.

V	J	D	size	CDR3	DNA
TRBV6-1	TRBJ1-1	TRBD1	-	CACVEGAWKNTEAFF	TGTGCCTGCGTAGAGGGGGCGTGGAAGAACACTGAAGCTTTCTTT
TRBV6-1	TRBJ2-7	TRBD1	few	CASSAGGTYEQYF	TGTGCCAGCAGTGCAGGGGGCACCTACGAGCAGTACTTC
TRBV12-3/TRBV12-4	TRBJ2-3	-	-	CASSLVATDTQYF	TGTGCCAGCAGTTTAGTAGCCACAGATACGCAGTATTTT
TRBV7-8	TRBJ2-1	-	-	CASSLAEHSNEQFF	TGTGCCAGCAGCTTAGCGGAACACAGTAATGAGCAGTTCTTC
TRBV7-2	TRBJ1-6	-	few	CASGQGYSPLHF	TGTGCCAGCGGGCAGGGATATTCACCCCTCCACTTT
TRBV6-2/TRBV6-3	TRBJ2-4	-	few	CASSYPAKNIQYF	TGTGCCAGCAGTTACCCGGCCAAAAACATTCAGTACTTC
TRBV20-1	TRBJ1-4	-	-	CSARKTGKLFF	TGCAGTGCTAGAAAAACCGGAAAACTGTTTTTT
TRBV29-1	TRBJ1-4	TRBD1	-	CSVTRGQGGEKLFF	TGCAGCGTTACTAGGGGGCAAGGTGGTGAAAAACTGTTTTTT
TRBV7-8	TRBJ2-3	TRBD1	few	CASNAPTGDREGDTQYF	TGTGCCAGCAACGCACCCACCGGGGACAGGGAGGGGGATACGCAGTATTTT
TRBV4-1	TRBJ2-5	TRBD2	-	CASSQGSGGRRETQYF	TGCGCCAGCAGCCAAGGTTCGGGGGGTCGGAGAGAGACCCAGTACTTC
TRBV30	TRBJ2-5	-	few	CAWSVLKGPGETQYF	TGTGCCTGGAGTGTACTCAAAGGTCCGGGGGAGACCCAGTACTTC
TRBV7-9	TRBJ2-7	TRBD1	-	CASSFGQGDYEQYF	TGTGCCAGCAGCTTCGGACAGGGCGACTACGAGCAGTACTTC
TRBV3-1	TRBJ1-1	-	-	CASSQANRVRLNTEAFF	TGTGCCAGCAGCCAAGCCAACAGGGTCCGGTTGAACACTGAAGCTTTCTTT
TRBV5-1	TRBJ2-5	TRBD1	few	CASSLDGTGAWTQYF	TGCGCCAGCAGCTTGGACGGGACAGGAGCCTGGACCCAGTACTTC
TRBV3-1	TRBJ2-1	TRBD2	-	CASSQGLAPVGEQFF	TGTGCCAGCAGCCAAGGACTAGCCCCCGTGGGTGAGCAGTTCTTC
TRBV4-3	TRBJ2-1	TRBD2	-	CASSQDRFLAGGGQFF	TGCGCCAGCAGCCAAGATCGGTTCCTGGCGGGAGGGGGGCAGTTCTTC
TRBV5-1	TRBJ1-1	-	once	CASRKIPRNTEAFF	TGCGCCAGCAGGAAGATCCCCCGGAACACTGAAGCTTTCTTT
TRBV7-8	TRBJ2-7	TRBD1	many	CASSLEQGANEQYF	TGTGCCAGCAGCTTAGAACAGGGGGCGAACGAGCAGTACTTC
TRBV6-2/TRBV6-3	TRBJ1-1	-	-	CASSYSAGTEAFF	TGTGCCAGCAGTTACTCCGCGGGGACTGAAGCTTTCTTT
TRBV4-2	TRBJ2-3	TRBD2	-	CASSTDLAGGGTDTQYF	TGTGCCAGCAGCACGGACTTAGCGGGAGGTGGAACAGATACGCAGTATTTT
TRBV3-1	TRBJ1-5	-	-	CASSRGTGLPNQPQHF	TGTGCCAGCAGCCGCGGAACAGGGTTACCTAATCAGCCCCAGCATTTT
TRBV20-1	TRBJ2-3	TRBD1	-	CSARGSGTGGTDTQYF	TGCAGTGCTAGAGGCTCCGGGACAGGGGGCACAGATACGCAGTATTTT
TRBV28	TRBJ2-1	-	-	CASSSHTPNEQFF	TGTGCCAGCAGTTCCCATACCCCGAATGAGCAGTTCTTC